Below, 2 T cell receptor beta chains from the same sample are listed, as sequenced in a study of identical twins. TCRdb reprocessed the 5' RACE reads with MiXCR, giving one entry per CDR3 protein. The table records roughly 150,000 distinct CDR3 sequences, approximately 3.5% of them present only once. Source material: memory T cells sorted from blood. All receptors come from a man between 18 and 29 years old in good health.

J is TRBJ2-5 and V is TRBV9; no reliable D call. Trimming shortened V by 4 bases and J by 0 bases, and 7 bases separated the two germline ends. The CDR3 consists of 13 residues. The germline gives CDR1 SGDLS, CDR2 YYNGEE. CDR3 loop: CASSNGHQETQYF. The CDR3 bases are TGTGCCAGCAGCAACGGACACCAAGAGACCCAGTACTTC.

There are many counts of this clonotype. The rearrangement joins TRBV4-3 to TRBJ2-2; TRBD2 agrees at 8 bases. The junction had 10 bases not matched to a gene; V was cut back by 2 bases and J by 5 bases. CDR1 is LGHNA and CDR2 is YSLEER in the germline V gene. This CDR3 has 17 residues. CDR3 amino acids: CASSQSPGGFGTGELFF. CDR3 DNA: TGCGCCAGCAGCCAATCCCCGGGGGGGTTTGGGACCGGGGAGCTGTTTTTT.